A single sample is the source of the 18 T cell receptor beta chains below, sequenced in a study of blood T cell repertoires in COVID-19. Libraries were prepared by immunoSEQ multiplex PCR; TCRdb keeps only in-frame clonotypes and omits some of them. The data show a few hundred thousand clones, around nine tenths seen once. The sequenced sample was PBMCs or T cells enriched from blood (not recorded which). The receptors derive from a woman in her forties or fifties with acute COVID-19.

The rearrangement links TRBV27 to TRBJ2-7; 9 bases line up with TRBD2. Germline CDR1 is MNHEY and CDR2 is SMNVEV (reference sequence). Trimming at V came to 5 bases and at J to 0 bases, leaving 2 bases not matched to a gene. This CDR3 has 14 amino acids. The DNA for the CDR3 is TGTGCCAGCAGTGTAGCGGGGGCCTCCTACGAGCAGTACTTC. Translated, it gives CASSVAGASYEQYF.

The chain links TRBV28 to TRBJ2-3, with 8 bases fitting TRBD1. Germline values: CDR1 MDHEN, CDR2 SYDVKM. This CDR3 has 21 residues. J was trimmed by 0 bases and V by 4 bases; bases with no gene match: 21. Here the CDR3 DNA reads TGTGCCAGCAGTTCAAGGTTTGGCCCCCCTGACAGGGGCGATAGCACAGATACGCAGTATTTT. This sequence encodes CASSSRFGPPDRGDSTDTQYF.

The rearrangement uses TRBV10-3 and TRBJ2-5, with 8 bases identical to TRBD2. CDR3 size: 17 residues. V lost 3 bases, J lost 4 bases, and 13 bases stayed unmatched. Germline V CDR1 and CDR2: ENHRY, SYGVKD. CDR3 DNA sequence: TGTGCCATCAGTGACGGAGACGGGAGGGCCCGACGAGAGACCCAGTACTTC. Its translation is CAISDGDGRARRETQYF.

The rearrangement joins TRBV5-1 to TRBJ2-3, with 8 bases identical to TRBD2. V shed 5 bases and J 1 base; nucleotides not matched to a gene: 18. Germline-derived CDR1 and CDR2 are SGHRS and YFSETQ. The CDR3 is 19 amino acids. CDR3 in DNA: TGCGCCAGCAGTTCGTCCGGGACTAGAGCAGGATGGGGCACAGATACGCAGTATTTT. The encoded protein is CASSSSGTRAGWGTDTQYF.

A few counts support this clone. CDR3: CASSTTANTGELFF. CDR3 DNA: TGTGCCAGCAGCACGACAGCGAACACCGGGGAGCTGTTTTTT. The chain joins TRBV2 to TRBJ2-2; possible D gene TRBD1, 5 bases. V dropped 6 bases and J dropped 0 bases, with 8 bases sitting between them. The CDR3 sequence is 14 residues long. Germline CDR1 and CDR2: SNHLY and FYNNEI.

The chain is built from TRBV20-1 and TRBJ2-5; no clear D. The V gene's germline CDR1 is DFQATT and CDR2 SNEGSKA (reference sequence). This CDR3 spans 10 amino acids. Trimming cost V 3 bases and J 7 bases, with 6 bases left between them. CDR3 loop: CSARPGTQYF. The CDR3 nucleotides are TGCAGTGCTAGGCCGGGGACCCAGTACTTC.

The chain has TRBV9 and TRBJ2-5, with TRBD1 matching over 10 bases. The ends lost 0 bases at V and 5 bases at J; junction bases unmatched: 4. CDR3 size: 15 residues. CDR1 is SGDLS, CDR2 YYNGEE, per germline. CDR3 protein: CASSVALDRGETQYF. The CDR3 nucleotides are TGTGCCAGCAGCGTAGCTTTGGACAGGGGGGAGACCCAGTACTTC. Complete variable domain (other parts from reference TRBV9 and TRBJ2-5): DSGVTQTPKHLITATGQRVTLRCSPRSGDLSVYWYQQSLDQGLQFLIQYYNGEERAKGNILERFSAQQFPDLHSELNLSSLELGDSALYFCASSVALDRGETQYFGPGTRLLVL.

The genes are TRBV28 and TRBJ1-4; TRBD1 aligns across 9 bases. The CDR3 runs 16 residues. Germline V gene data show CDR1 as MDHEN and CDR2 as SYDVKM. V shed 4 bases, J shed 5 bases, and the junction held 8 bases outside the gene matches. The CDR3 sequence is CASSSPATGGNEKLFF. The CDR3 coding sequence is TGTGCCAGCAGTTCACCCGCGACAGGGGGGAATGAAAAACTGTTTTTT.

The V call is TRBV5-4, the J call TRBJ2-3, with a tentative D call TRBD2 (6 bases). From germline, CDR1 is SGHNT and CDR2 YYREEE (reference sequence). This CDR3 has 13 residues. V dropped 10 bases and J dropped 1 base, with 13 bases sitting between them. The CDR3 sequence is CAYTWGGTDTQYF. CDR3 coding DNA: TGTGCCTACACCTGGGGGGGCACAGATACGCAGTATTTT.

Concerning this clone itself: The junction differs from germline at one of its ends, possibly a read error. The chain is built from TRBV4-1 and TRBJ2-7; the match to TRBD1 covers 7 bases. The CDR3 runs to 15 residues. The germline CDR1 and CDR2 sequences are MGHRA and YSYEKL. The DNA for the CDR3 is TGCGCCAGCAGCCAAGCCTCGGGACAGCTATACGGGCAGTACTTC. Amino acids: CASSQASGQLYGQYF.

This clone was seen a handful of times. This chain connects TRBV6-4 to TRBJ1-1; D possibly corresponds to TRBD1 (5 bases). Between the trimmed V and J ends, which lost 2 bases and 1 base, there was a span of 8 bases. This CDR3 has 14 residues. Per germline, CDR1 MRHNA and CDR2 SNTAGT. The CDR3 sequence is CASSDGGENTEAFF. DNA of the CDR3: TGTGCCAGCAGTGACGGGGGGGAGAACACTGAAGCTTTCTTT.

The chain uses TRBV27 and TRBJ2-7; 8 bases are shared with TRBD1. J gave up 2 bases and V 1 base, and 7 bases lay outside the gene matches. CDR3 length: 16 amino acids. Germline values: CDR1 MNHEY, CDR2 SMNVEV (reference sequence). The CDR3 region is CASSLFATDRAYEQYF. Written as DNA, the CDR3 is TGTGCCAGCAGTTTATTCGCAACGGACAGGGCCTACGAGCAGTACTTC.

The chain has TRBV5-1 and TRBJ2-4; D may be TRBD2 (7 bases). Trimming shortened V by 1 base and J by 2 bases, and 16 bases separated the two germline ends. This CDR3 has 17 amino acids. Germline V gene data show CDR1 as SGHRS and CDR2 as YFSETQ. CDR3 residues: CASSLWGGDGPKNIQYF. CDR3 bases: TGCGCCAGCAGCTTGTGGGGGGGCGACGGGCCCAAAAACATTCAGTACTTC. The variable domain in full, completed from reference TRBV5-1 and TRBJ2-4, reads KAGVTQTPRYLIKTRGQQVTLSCSPISGHRSVSWYQQTPGQGLQFLFEYFSETQRNKGNFPGRFSGRQFSNSRSEMNVSTLELGDSALYLCASSLWGGDGPKNIQYFGAGTRLSVL.

Of note for this clone: At one of its ends the junction is not consistent with the germline gene, which may arise from a read error. The chain uses TRBV19 and TRBJ1-3, with TRBD1 matching 9 bases. The CDR3 length is 14 residues. CDR1 LNHDA and CDR2 SQIVND come from the germline V gene (reference sequence). Here the CDR3 DNA reads TGTGCCAGCACGACAGGGGGAGGTGGAGACACCATATATTTT. Protein: CASTTGGGGDTIYF.

The chain has TRBV29-1 and TRBJ2-5, with 8 bases lining up with TRBD1. J gave up 5 bases and V 6 bases, and 11 bases lay outside the gene matches. Germline V gene lookup returns CDR1 SQVTM and CDR2 ANQGSEA. The CDR3 has 14 amino acids. In DNA form, the CDR3 reads TGCAGCGTCGATCGGACAGGGTCAGGGGAGACCCAGTACTTC. This translates into CSVDRTGSGETQYF.

This clone appeared a few times. The V gene is TRBV21-1, the J gene TRBJ2-2; the table's D call, TRBD2, has no DNA check behind it. TRBV21-1 is marked as a pseudogene. The CDR3 loop spans 18 amino acids. CDR3 protein: CASSNPRGRDKNTGELFF. CDR3 coding DNA: TGTGCCAGCAGCAACCCTAGGGGGAGGGACAAGAACACCGGGGAGCTGTTTTTT.

The rearrangement uses TRBV28 and TRBJ2-7; D is undetermined. Trimming removed 3 bases from V and 0 bases from J, with 9 bases in between. The germline gives CDR1 MDHEN, CDR2 SYDVKM. This CDR3 comprises 14 residues. DNA for the CDR3: TGTGCCAGCAGTTTTAGAGGAGCCTCCTACGAGCAGTACTTC. Translated: CASSFRGASYEQYF.

The chain couples TRBV7-8 to TRBJ1-5; unclear D gene. The CDR3 has 15 amino acids. Germline V gene data show CDR1 as SGHVS and CDR2 as FQNEAQ. V shed 6 bases and J shed 4 bases, with 16 bases lying between them. The CDR3 DNA sequence: TGTGCCAGCAGTCGAGAGATGGCAGGTAATCAGCCCCAGCATTTT. This sequence encodes CASSREMAGNQPQHF. Variable domain in full (rest from reference TRBV7-8 and TRBJ1-5): GAGVSQSPRYKVAKRGQDVALRCDPISGHVSLFWYQQALGQGPEFLTYFQNEAQLDKSGLPSDRFFAERPEGSVSTLKIQRTQQEDSAVYLCASSREMAGNQPQHFGDGTRLSIL.